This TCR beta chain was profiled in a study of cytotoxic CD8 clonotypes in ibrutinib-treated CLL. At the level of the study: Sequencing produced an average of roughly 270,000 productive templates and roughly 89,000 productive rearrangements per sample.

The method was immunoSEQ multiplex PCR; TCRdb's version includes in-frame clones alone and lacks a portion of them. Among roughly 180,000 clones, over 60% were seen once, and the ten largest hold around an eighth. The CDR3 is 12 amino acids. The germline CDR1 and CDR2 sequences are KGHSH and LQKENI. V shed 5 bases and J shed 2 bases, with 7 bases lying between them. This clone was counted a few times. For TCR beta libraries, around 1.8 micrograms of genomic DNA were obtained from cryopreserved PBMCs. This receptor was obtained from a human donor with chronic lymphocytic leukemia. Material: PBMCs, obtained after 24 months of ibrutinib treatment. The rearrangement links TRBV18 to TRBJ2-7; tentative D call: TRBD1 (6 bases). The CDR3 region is CASSRDTYEQYF. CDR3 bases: TGTGCCAGCTCAAGGGACACCTACGAGCAGTACTTC.